These 12 T cell receptor beta chains came from one sample sequenced in a study of blood T cell repertoires in COVID-19. Profiled with immunoSEQ multiplex PCR; TCRdb holds only in-frame clones, not every one. The sample holds 60,000 to 85,000 clones, roughly 85% seen once. Material for sequencing was peripheral blood. These TCRs come from a man aged 55 to 70 with COVID-19, enrolled during active disease.

The chain recombines TRBV4-1 with TRBJ1-6, with TRBD1 as a possible D gene (6 bases). CDR1 and CDR2 from the germline V gene are MGHRA and YSYEKL. V lost 4 bases and J 8 bases, leaving 24 bases between the germline ends. The CDR3 covers 18 residues. The CDR3 loop reads CASSLGSLQGDFDSPLHF. The DNA of the CDR3 is TGCGCCAGCAGCCTAGGAAGTCTACAGGGCGACTTCGATTCACCCCTCCACTTT.

The chain joins TRBV5-1 to TRBJ2-3, with a tentative D call TRBD1 (6 bases). The CDR3 is made up of 16 amino acids. The V gene's germline CDR1 is SGHRS and CDR2 YFSETQ. The ends were cut back, 3 bases at V and 0 bases at J, with 14 bases in the middle. DNA of the CDR3: TGCGCCAGCAGCTCGTCTCGGGACAAAAGCACAGATACGCAGTATTTT. Translated: CASSSSRDKSTDTQYF.

The chain uses TRBV5-1 and TRBJ1-1; D may be TRBD1 (6 bases). Germline V gene lookup returns CDR1 SGHRS and CDR2 YFSETQ. Trimming removed 4 bases from V and 1 base from J, with 26 bases in between. The CDR3 consists of 19 residues. CDR3 protein: CASSDLPGGRGQRNTEAFF. CDR3 nucleotides: TGCGCCAGCAGCGACCTACCCGGCGGGCGTGGACAGAGGAACACTGAAGCTTTCTTT.

The rearrangement links TRBV5-1 to TRBJ2-7; TRBD1 aligns across 9 bases. V lost 8 bases, J lost 7 bases, and 13 bases stayed unmatched. CDR3 length equals 14 residues. Per germline, CDR1 SGHRS and CDR2 YFSETQ. The CDR3 DNA follows: TGCGCCAGTACCTCCGGGACAGGGCCAGGGGAGCAGTACTTC. It yields the protein CASTSGTGPGEQYF.

The rearrangement uses TRBV27 and TRBJ1-4; 9 bases map to TRBD1. The germline CDR1 and CDR2 sequences are MNHEY and SMNVEV (reference sequence). There are 16 residues in the CDR3. V trimming: 1 base; J trimming: 7 bases; junction bases outside the gene matches: 7. CDR3 amino acids: CASSLFFGQGIEKLFF. CDR3 DNA: TGTGCCAGCAGTTTATTTTTTGGACAGGGGATTGAAAAACTGTTTTTT.

CDR3 bases: TGTGCCAGCAGTGAAGGGGCAGGGGGCCCCTACTATGGCTACACCTTC. Its protein product is CASSEGAGGPYYGYTF. The genes are TRBV2 and TRBJ1-2, with 8 bases matching TRBD1. CDR3 length: 16 amino acids. Germline V gives CDR1 SNHLY, CDR2 FYNNEI. Losses at the gene ends were 1 base for V and 3 bases for J; bases not matched to a gene: 7.

The CDR3 DNA sequence: TGTGCCAGTAGTATAGGTTCAGTTTTTCCGCTTAACTATGGCTACACCTTC. Encoded protein: CASSIGSVFPLNYGYTF. The gene calls are TRBV19 and TRBJ1-2; D is unclear. The ends were cut back, 1 base at V and 1 base at J, with 16 bases in the middle. The CDR3 is made up of 17 amino acids. Germline CDR1 and CDR2: LNHDA and SQIVND (reference sequence).

This chain joins TRBV12-3 or TRBV12-4 and TRBJ1-1; D is uncertain. The V and J ends lost 2 bases and 8 bases respectively, with 12 bases between them. The CDR3 is 13 amino acids. The CDR3 bases are TGTGCCAGCAGTTTATTGATCGGCGGGGAAGCTTTCTTT. It is translated as CASSLLIGGEAFF.

V gene TRBV30 combines with J gene TRBJ2-6; unclear D gene. The CDR3 extends over 15 amino acids. V was shortened by 3 bases and J by 0 bases, with 9 bases between the two germline ends. Germline V gives CDR1 GTSNPN, CDR2 SVGIG (reference sequence). CDR3 coding DNA: TGTGCCTGGAGCCTAAGACACTCTGGGGCCAACGTCCTGACTTTC. Protein product: CAWSLRHSGANVLTF. Filled out from reference TRBV30 and TRBJ2-6, the complete variable domain reads SQTIHQWPATLVQPVGSPLSLECTVEGTSNPNLYWYRQAAGRGLQLLFYSVGIGQISSEVPQNLSASRPQDRQFILSSKKLLLSDSGFYLCAWSLRHSGANVLTFGAGSRLTVL.

The chain links TRBV7-2 to TRBJ1-1; the D gene is possibly TRBD1 (6 bases). The ends were cut back, 5 bases at V and 1 base at J, with 17 bases in the middle. This CDR3 region has 16 residues. The germline V gene encodes CDR1 SGHTA and CDR2 FQGNSA. CDR3 coding DNA: TGTGCCAGCAGCCGCCAACCCCCGGGACAGAACACTGAAGCTTTCTTT. Its protein product is CASSRQPPGQNTEAFF.

The chain joins TRBV6-2 or TRBV6-3 to TRBJ2-7; 7 bases align to TRBD2. The junction had 12 bases not matched to a gene; V was cut back by 6 bases and J by 4 bases. There are 15 residues in the CDR3. Per the germline V gene, CDR1 is MNHEY and CDR2 is SVGEGT. The CDR3 coding sequence is TGTGCCAGCAGCCTGGGGGGGACCCTCGGTTACGAGCAGTACTTC. Encoded protein: CASSLGGTLGYEQYF.

The gene calls are TRBV11-3 and TRBJ2-1, with 7 nucleotides matching TRBD2. Germline loops: CDR1 SGHNT, CDR2 YENEEA. The CDR3 extends over 14 amino acids. V lost 8 bases to trimming and J lost 1 base; unmatched junction nucleotides: 5. CDR3 sequence (DNA): TGTGCCAGCTCTACTAGCGATTCCTACAATGAGCAGTTCTTC. Protein product: CASSTSDSYNEQFF.